The T cell receptor beta chain described here comes from a study of CD8+ T cells in alopecia areata. Extracted RNA was reverse transcribed, and the resulting cDNA served as sequencing template. Here immunoSEQ multiplex PCR was the method, and the copy in TCRdb shows in-frame clones only, minus some. The table has about 250,000 clones, under 70% seen once. Sorting separated CD4+ and CD8+ T cells out of PBMCs. The TCR comes from a human donor with alopecia areata. Sequences were derived from CD4+ T cells sorted from blood, sampled at week 0.

CDR3 residues: CASSYGSASNTGELFF. As DNA, the CDR3 is TGTGCCAGCAGTTACGGTTCAGCTTCGAACACCGGGGAGCTGTTTTTT. V usage is TRBV6-6 and J usage is TRBJ2-2; D is unresolved. Trimming shortened V by 2 bases and J by 0 bases, and 10 bases separated the two germline ends. This CDR3 has 16 amino acids. Looked up from germline, CDR1 is MNHNY and CDR2 is SVGAGI (reference sequence).